This T cell receptor beta chain was identified in a study of shared clonotypes between healthy human individuals. General observations from the study: Clonotypes which were not shared had lower generation probabilities than clonotypes that all four donors shared.

Recent acute infections and vaccinations were absent in the healthy HIV-negative adult donors. Germline V gene sequence: CDR1 LNHDA, CDR2 SQIVND (reference sequence). Trimming pared 3 bases from V and 2 bases from J, leaving 13 bases between. The length of the CDR3 is 15 residues. Clones were read by immunoSEQ multiplex PCR, and TCRdb kept only the in-frame ones, dropping some. The sample lists more than 2 million clones, 85% to 95% occurring once. About this clone: Antigen: not known.

The receptor was isolated from a young man in good health. Material for sequencing was naive CD4+ T cells sorted from blood. Subset reported: CD45RA+ positively selected. The chain recombines TRBV19 with TRBJ1-1; D unclear. CDR3 protein: CASSIRGSANTEAFF. In nucleotides, the CDR3 is TGTGCCAGTAGTATCAGAGGGTCCGCTAACACTGAAGCTTTCTTT. Complete variable domain (other parts from reference TRBV19 and TRBJ1-1): DGGITQSPKYLFRKEGQNVTLSCEQNLNHDAMYWYRQDPGQGLRLIYYSQIVNDFQKGDIAEGYSVSREKKESFPLTVTSAQKNPTAFYLCASSIRGSANTEAFFGQGTRLTVV.